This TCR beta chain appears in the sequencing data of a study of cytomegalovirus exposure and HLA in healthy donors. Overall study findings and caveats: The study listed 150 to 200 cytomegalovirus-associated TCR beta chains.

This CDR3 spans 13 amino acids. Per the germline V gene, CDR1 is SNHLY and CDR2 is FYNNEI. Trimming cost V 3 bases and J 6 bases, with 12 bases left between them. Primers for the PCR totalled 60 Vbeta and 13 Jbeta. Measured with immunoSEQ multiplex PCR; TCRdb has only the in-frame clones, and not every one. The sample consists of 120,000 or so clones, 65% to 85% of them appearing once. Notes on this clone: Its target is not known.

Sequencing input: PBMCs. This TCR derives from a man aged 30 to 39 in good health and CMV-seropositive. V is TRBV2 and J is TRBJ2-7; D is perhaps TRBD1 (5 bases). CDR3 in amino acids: CASSEARVSEQYF. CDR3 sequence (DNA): TGTGCCAGCAGTGAGGCCAGGGTCTCCGAGCAGTACTTC.